One sample yielded the 26 T cell receptor beta chains listed below, sequenced in a study of blood T cell repertoires in COVID-19. Sequencing used immunoSEQ multiplex PCR; TCRdb keeps in-frame clones, though not all of them. Here the sample spans about 300,000 clones, roughly 85% being singletons. Material: PBMCs or T cells enriched from blood (not recorded which). These receptors were taken from a young woman who had been exposed to COVID-19.

J is TRBJ2-7 and V is TRBV5-8, with TRBD1 identical over 10 bases. Germline CDR1 is SGHTS and CDR2 is YDEGEE. V lost 1 base and J lost 6; bases outside the gene matches: 4. This CDR3 contains 14 residues. The CDR3 DNA follows: TGTGCCAGCAGCTTGAAAGGGACAGGGGTCGAGCAGTACTTC. This sequence encodes CASSLKGTGVEQYF.

The V call is TRBV27, the J call TRBJ1-2, with unresolved D. Deletions cut 2 bases from V and 8 bases from J, with 18 bases between. This CDR3 has 15 residues. Germline V gene sequence: CDR1 MNHEY, CDR2 SMNVEV (reference sequence). The CDR3 reads CASSLGPARIVGYTF. CDR3 bases: TGTGCCAGCAGTTTAGGCCCGGCCAGGATAGTAGGCTACACCTTC.

V usage is TRBV28 and J usage is TRBJ2-5; TRBD2 aligns across 9 bases. The ends lost 5 bases at V and 4 bases at J; junction bases unmatched: 5. The CDR3 consists of 14 residues. CDR1 MDHEN and CDR2 SYDVKM come from the germline V gene. The CDR3 DNA follows: TGTGCCAGCAGTGTAGCGGGAGTGGGAGAGACCCAGTACTTC. Amino acid sequence: CASSVAGVGETQYF.

V usage is TRBV27 and J usage is TRBJ2-3; 10 positions match TRBD1. The CDR3 is made up of 19 amino acids. Germline trimming cut 3 bases from V and 3 bases from J; bases unmatched to any gene: 15. Germline V gene lookup returns CDR1 MNHEY and CDR2 SMNVEV (reference sequence). The CDR3 is CASSLSTMGQGIWTDTQYF. In DNA, the CDR3 is TGTGCCAGCAGTTTGTCGACTATGGGACAGGGGATTTGGACAGATACGCAGTATTTT.

The V call is TRBV3-1 (or the pseudogene TRBV3-2), the J call TRBJ2-2; the D gene is possibly TRBD1 (5 bases). V lost 4 bases and J 1 base, leaving 16 bases between the germline ends. Looked up from germline, CDR1 is LGHDT and CDR2 is YNNKEL (reference sequence). The CDR3 is 17 amino acids. The CDR3 sequence: CASSPAGWQGNTGELFF. The CDR3 region has the DNA TGTGCCAGCAGCCCCGCAGGTTGGCAGGGGAACACCGGGGAGCTGTTTTTT.

This clone occurred once. This rearrangement joins TRBV27 to TRBJ2-7; D might be TRBD1 (6 bases). CDR3 size: 12 residues. V was trimmed by 5 bases and J by 5 bases, leaving 10 bases between them. Germline CDR1 MNHEY, CDR2 SMNVEV (reference sequence). CDR3 amino acids: CASSPRGNEQYF. In nucleotides, the CDR3 is TGTGCCAGCAGTCCCAGGGGCAACGAGCAGTACTTC.

This chain joins TRBV25-1 and TRBJ1-3; maybe TRBD1 (5 bases). This CDR3 is 13 amino acids long. Trimming pared 8 bases from V and 1 base from J, leaving 9 bases between. Germline CDR1 is MGHDK and CDR2 is SYGVNS. The CDR3, as DNA: TGTGCCAGCGACTCAGGGTCTGGAAACACCATATATTTT. This gives the protein CASDSGSGNTIYF.

This sequence joins TRBV19 and TRBJ1-1, with a possible D match to TRBD1 (6 bases). Per germline, CDR1 LNHDA and CDR2 SQIVND (reference sequence). The CDR3 loop spans 14 amino acids. V lost 3 bases to trimming and J lost 1 base, with 9 bases between them. The CDR3 spells CASSITRGNTEAFF. The CDR3 DNA is TGTGCCAGTAGTATTACCAGGGGGAACACTGAAGCTTTCTTT.

The rearrangement joins TRBV6-6 to TRBJ2-7; no reliable D call. Germline CDR1 MNHNY, CDR2 SVGAGI (reference sequence). V shed 4 bases and J shed 3 bases, with 7 bases lying between them. This CDR3 is built from 12 residues. The CDR3 sequence: CASSSLYYEQYF. The CDR3 DNA sequence: TGTGCCAGCAGTTCACTTTACTACGAGCAGTACTTC.

This clone was seen just once. The chain is built from TRBV5-1 and TRBJ2-7; TRBD2 matches 11 bases. Trimming at V came to 1 base and at J to 2 bases, leaving 5 bases not matched to a gene. Germline CDR1 and CDR2: SGHRS and YFSETQ. This CDR3 comprises 16 residues. CDR3: CASSLTSGRTPYEQYF. The DNA of the CDR3 is TGCGCCAGCAGCTTGACTAGCGGGAGAACCCCCTACGAGCAGTACTTC. Together with reference TRBV5-1 and TRBJ2-7, the CDR3 gives the full variable domain: KAGVTQTPRYLIKTRGQQVTLSCSPISGHRSVSWYQQTPGQGLQFLFEYFSETQRNKGNFPGRFSGRQFSNSRSEMNVSTLELGDSALYLCASSLTSGRTPYEQYFGPGTRLTVT.

This clone came up a few times. The gene calls are TRBV7-6 and TRBJ2-3; 7 nucleotides line up with TRBD2. Trimming cost V 0 bases and J 2 bases; bases outside gene matches: 5. CDR3 length equals 16 residues. The germline V gene encodes CDR1 SGHVS and CDR2 FNYEAQ. CDR3 amino acids: CASSLAPSGNTDTQYF. The CDR3 coding sequence is TGTGCCAGCAGCTTAGCCCCTAGCGGAAACACAGATACGCAGTATTTT.

This chain uses TRBV27 with TRBJ1-5, with a possible D match to TRBD1 (5 bases). CDR3 length: 18 amino acids. The V gene's germline CDR1 is MNHEY and CDR2 SMNVEV (reference sequence). Trimming removed 5 bases at V and 0 bases at J, with 20 bases between. The CDR3 reads CASSPFPGLSISNQPQHF. The DNA of the CDR3 is TGTGCCAGCAGTCCTTTCCCAGGGCTCAGTATTAGCAATCAGCCCCAGCATTTT.

This rearrangement joins TRBV29-1 to TRBJ1-4; TRBD1 is a possible D gene (5 bases). V was trimmed by 4 bases and J by 5 bases, leaving 11 bases between them. Germline loops: CDR1 SQVTM, CDR2 ANQGSEA. The CDR3 spans 13 residues. The CDR3 DNA is TGCAGCGTTGGCAGGGTCGAAAATGAAAAACTGTTTTTT. It is translated as CSVGRVENEKLFF.

The chain employs TRBV7-3 and TRBJ2-1, with TRBD1 matching 7 bases. The CDR3 is made up of 14 amino acids. The germline gives CDR1 SGHTA, CDR2 FQGTGA. The trim removed 2 bases at V and 5 bases at J, leaving 3 bases unmatched. The chain's CDR3 is CASSLGQANNEQFF. CDR3 nucleotide sequence: TGTGCCAGCAGCTTAGGACAGGCCAACAATGAGCAGTTCTTC.

The chain is built from TRBV6-5 and TRBJ1-2; possibly TRBD1 for D (6 bases). The CDR3 is 14 residues long. The V gene lost 5 bases and the J gene lost 1 base, with 11 bases spanning the gap. In germline, CDR1 is MNHEY, CDR2 SVGAGI. The CDR3 DNA reads TGTGCCAGCAGTAGGGGGAAACATAACTATGGCTACACCTTC. Protein: CASSRGKHNYGYTF.

This clone was counted a single time. The chain carries TRBV4-1 and TRBJ2-1; D gene unclear. V lost 1 base and J lost 7, with 8 bases in between. CDR3 length equals 13 residues. Germline V gives CDR1 MGHRA, CDR2 YSYEKL. Here the CDR3 DNA reads TGCGCCAGCAGCCAAGCAGGTGGAAATGAGCAGTTCTTC. Encoded protein: CASSQAGGNEQFF.

This rearrangement joins TRBV29-1 to TRBJ1-1; D is perhaps TRBD1 (5 bases). The CDR3 runs to 11 residues. CDR1 is SQVTM, CDR2 ANQGSEA, per germline. The V end was cut by 7 bases, the J end by 6 bases, with 12 bases between. DNA of the CDR3: TGCAGCGCCCTCAACAGGCCTGAAGCTTTCTTT. Its protein product is CSALNRPEAFF.

The chain uses TRBV19 and TRBJ1-5, with a tentative D call TRBD1 (6 bases). The CDR3 extends over 15 amino acids. Trimming removed 11 bases from V and 0 bases from J, with 17 bases in between. Germline-derived CDR1 and CDR2 are LNHDA and SQIVND (reference sequence). The chain's CDR3 is CAGGRGGNSNQPQHF. DNA for the CDR3: TGTGCCGGGGGTCGAGGGGGTAATAGCAATCAGCCCCAGCATTTT.

This clone was observed a handful of times. V gene TRBV5-4 combines with J gene TRBJ1-2; 8 bases align to TRBD1. Germline V CDR1 and CDR2: SGHNT, YYREEE (reference sequence). The ends lost 6 bases at V and 6 bases at J; junction bases unmatched: 13. This CDR3 spans 15 amino acids. This CDR3 reads CASTLRTGSFDGYTF. In DNA form, the CDR3 reads TGTGCCAGCACCTTAAGGACAGGGTCATTTGATGGCTACACCTTC.

The chain combines TRBV11-2 with TRBJ2-6; 11 positions agree with TRBD2. Trimming cost V 3 bases and J 4 bases; bases outside gene matches: 11. This CDR3 is 19 amino acids long. Looked up from germline, CDR1 is SGHAT and CDR2 is FQNNGV. This chain's CDR3 is CASSFLAGGRTFGANVLTF. The CDR3 nucleotides are TGTGCCAGCAGCTTTTTAGCGGGAGGGCGAACGTTCGGGGCCAACGTCCTGACTTTC.

This clone was seen ten or more times. The rearrangement joins TRBV6-4 to TRBJ2-2; 8 nucleotides line up with TRBD2. V dropped 5 bases and J dropped 3; count of bases not matched to a gene: 8. This CDR3 contains 16 residues. In germline, CDR1 is MRHNA, CDR2 SNTAGT. For the CDR3, the DNA is TGTGCCAGCAGTTCGTCTAGCGGGTCCCACACCGGGGAGCTGTTTTTT. Its translation is CASSSSSGSHTGELFF.

This chain joins TRBV10-3 and TRBJ2-6, with 7 bases fitting TRBD1. The length of the CDR3 is 16 residues. The V segment lost 4 bases and the J segment 2 bases; nucleotides outside the gene matches: 5. CDR1 is ENHRY and CDR2 is SYGVKD in the germline V gene. The CDR3 protein is CAISGTGAPGANVLTF. The CDR3 DNA sequence: TGTGCCATCAGTGGAACAGGGGCTCCTGGGGCCAACGTCCTGACTTTC.

The rearrangement links TRBV12-3 or TRBV12-4 to TRBJ1-5; D gene uncertain. V gave up 4 bases and J gave up 3 bases, with 4 bases separating them. This CDR3 comprises 12 residues. As DNA, the CDR3 is TGTGCCAGCAGTTCCTTCAATCAGCCCCAGCATTTT. Protein product: CASSSFNQPQHF.

The chain has TRBV5-1 and TRBJ1-1; D gene unclear. Germline V gives CDR1 SGHRS, CDR2 YFSETQ. V was pared by 2 bases and J by 3 bases, with 11 bases between. The CDR3 has 14 residues. Here the CDR3 reads CASSLGGFDTEAFF. CDR3 nucleotide sequence: TGCGCCAGCAGCTTAGGAGGGTTTGACACTGAAGCTTTCTTT.

J is TRBJ2-7 and V is TRBV6-5; 7 nucleotides line up with TRBD1. The trim removed 7 bases at V and 3 bases at J, leaving 3 bases unmatched. The CDR3 sequence is 12 residues long. Germline assignment: CDR1 MNHEY and CDR2 SVGAGI. CDR3 sequence reads: CASMAGGYEQYF. The CDR3 nucleotides read TGTGCCAGCATGGCAGGGGGCTACGAGCAGTACTTC.

The chain couples TRBV5-5 to TRBJ1-1; D is unclear. Germline V gene lookup returns CDR1 SGHKS and CDR2 YYEKEE (reference sequence). The CDR3 consists of 12 residues. Between the trimmed V and J ends, which lost 1 base and 10 bases, there was a span of 11 bases. The CDR3 bases are TGTGCCAGCAGCTTGAGTGGAGGACGAGCTTTCTTT. Translation: CASSLSGGRAFF. The variable domain in full, with the rest retrieved from reference TRBV5-5 and TRBJ1-1, is DAGVTQSPTHLIKTRGQQVTLRCSPISGHKSVSWYQQVLGQGPQFIFQYYEKEERGRGNFPDRFSARQFPNYSSELNVNALLLGDSALYLCASSLSGGRAFFGQGTRLTVV.